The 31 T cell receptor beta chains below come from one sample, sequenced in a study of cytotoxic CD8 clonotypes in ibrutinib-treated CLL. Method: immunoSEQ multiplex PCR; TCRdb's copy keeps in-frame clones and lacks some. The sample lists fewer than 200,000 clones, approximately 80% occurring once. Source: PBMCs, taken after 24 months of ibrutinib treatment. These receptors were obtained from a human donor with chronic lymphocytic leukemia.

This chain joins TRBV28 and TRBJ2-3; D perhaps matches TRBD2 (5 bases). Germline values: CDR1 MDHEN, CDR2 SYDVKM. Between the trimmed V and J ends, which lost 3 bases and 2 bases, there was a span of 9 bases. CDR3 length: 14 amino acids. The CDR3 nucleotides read TGTGCCAGCAGTTTTGCGGGTTACACAGATACGCAGTATTTT. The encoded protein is CASSFAGYTDTQYF.

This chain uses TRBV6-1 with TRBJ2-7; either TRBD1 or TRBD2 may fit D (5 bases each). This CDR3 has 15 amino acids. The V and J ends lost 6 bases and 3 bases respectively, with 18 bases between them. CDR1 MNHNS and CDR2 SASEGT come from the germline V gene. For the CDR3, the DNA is TGTGCCAGCAGGGGGGACCTAGGGCGCGACTACGAGCAGTACTTC. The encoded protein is CASRGDLGRDYEQYF.

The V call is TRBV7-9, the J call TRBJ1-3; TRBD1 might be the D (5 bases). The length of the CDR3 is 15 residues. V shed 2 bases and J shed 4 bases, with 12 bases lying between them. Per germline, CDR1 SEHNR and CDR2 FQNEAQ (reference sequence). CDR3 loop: CASSLSGYGGNTIYF. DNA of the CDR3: TGTGCCAGCAGCTTATCAGGGTACGGAGGAAACACCATATATTTT.

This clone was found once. The CDR3 sequence: CASSSQILNTEAFF. In DNA form, the CDR3 reads TGTGCCAGCAGCTCCCAAATTCTTAACACTGAAGCTTTCTTT. The genes are TRBV11-2 and TRBJ1-1, with no clear D. The germline CDR1 and CDR2 sequences are SGHAT and FQNNGV. Trimming took 4 bases from V and 2 from J, leaving 11 bases between them. The CDR3 length is 14 residues.

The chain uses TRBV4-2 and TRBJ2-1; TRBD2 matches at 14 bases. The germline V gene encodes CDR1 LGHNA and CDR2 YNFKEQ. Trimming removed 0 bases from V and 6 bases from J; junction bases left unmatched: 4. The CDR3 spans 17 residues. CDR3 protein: CASSQDGLAGGSNEQFF. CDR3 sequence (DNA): TGTGCCAGCAGCCAAGATGGACTAGCGGGAGGAAGCAATGAGCAGTTCTTC.

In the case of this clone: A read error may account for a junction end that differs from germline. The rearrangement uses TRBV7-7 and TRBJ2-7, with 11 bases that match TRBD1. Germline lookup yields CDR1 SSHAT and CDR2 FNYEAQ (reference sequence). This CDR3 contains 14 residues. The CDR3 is CASSAGTGGYEQYF. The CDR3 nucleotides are TGTGCTAGCAGTGCCGGGACAGGGGGCTACGAGCAGTACTTC.

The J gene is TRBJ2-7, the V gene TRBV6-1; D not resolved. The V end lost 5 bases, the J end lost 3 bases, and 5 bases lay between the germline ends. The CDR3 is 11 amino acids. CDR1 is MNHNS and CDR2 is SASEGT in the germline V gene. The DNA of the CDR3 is TGTGCCAGCAGTAGAAACTACGAGCAGTACTTC. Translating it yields CASSRNYEQYF.

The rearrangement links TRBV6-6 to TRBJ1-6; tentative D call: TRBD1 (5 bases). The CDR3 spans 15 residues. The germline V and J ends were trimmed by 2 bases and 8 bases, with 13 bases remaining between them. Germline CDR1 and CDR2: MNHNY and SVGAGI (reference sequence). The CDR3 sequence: CASSYPGTAYSPLHF. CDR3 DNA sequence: TGTGCCAGCAGTTACCCCGGGACGGCGTATTCACCCCTCCACTTT.

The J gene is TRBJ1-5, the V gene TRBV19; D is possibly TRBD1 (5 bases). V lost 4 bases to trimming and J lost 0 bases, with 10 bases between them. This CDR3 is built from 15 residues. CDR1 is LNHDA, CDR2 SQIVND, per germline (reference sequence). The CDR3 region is CASSRWDYSNQPQHF. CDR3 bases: TGTGCCAGTAGTAGGTGGGACTATAGCAATCAGCCCCAGCATTTT.

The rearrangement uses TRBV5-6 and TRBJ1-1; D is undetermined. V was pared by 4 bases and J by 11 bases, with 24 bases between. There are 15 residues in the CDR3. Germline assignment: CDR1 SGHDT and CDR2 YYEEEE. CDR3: CASSPTVGKIEAAFF. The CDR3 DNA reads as TGTGCCAGCAGCCCCACCGTCGGCAAGATCGAGGCGGCTTTCTTT.

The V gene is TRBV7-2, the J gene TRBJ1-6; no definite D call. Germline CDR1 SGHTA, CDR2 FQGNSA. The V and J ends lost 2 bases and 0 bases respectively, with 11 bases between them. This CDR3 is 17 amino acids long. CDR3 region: CASSLTRASSYNSPLHF. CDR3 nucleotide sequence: TGTGCCAGCAGCTTAACACGGGCCAGCTCCTATAATTCACCCCTCCACTTT.

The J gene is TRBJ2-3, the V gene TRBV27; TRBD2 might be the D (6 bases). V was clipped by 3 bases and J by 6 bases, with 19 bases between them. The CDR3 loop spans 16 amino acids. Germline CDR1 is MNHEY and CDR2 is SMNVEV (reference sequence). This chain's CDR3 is CASSLGTVDFPDTQYF. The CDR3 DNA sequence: TGTGCCAGCAGTTTGGGGACTGTAGATTTCCCGGATACGCAGTATTTT.

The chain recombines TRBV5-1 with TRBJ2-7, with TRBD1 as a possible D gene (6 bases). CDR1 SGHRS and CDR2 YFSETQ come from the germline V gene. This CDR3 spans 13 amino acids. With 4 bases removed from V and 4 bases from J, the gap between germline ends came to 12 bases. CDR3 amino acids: CASSQTGTYEQYF. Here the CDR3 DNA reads TGCGCCAGCAGCCAGACAGGAACTTACGAGCAGTACTTC.

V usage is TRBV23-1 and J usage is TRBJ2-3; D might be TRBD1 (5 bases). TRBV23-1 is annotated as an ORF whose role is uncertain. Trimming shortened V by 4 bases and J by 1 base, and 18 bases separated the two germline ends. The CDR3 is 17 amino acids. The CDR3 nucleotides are TGCGCCAGCAGTCGGGCATCGGCGAAACAGGGCACAGATACGCAGTATTTT. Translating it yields CASSRASAKQGTDTQYF.

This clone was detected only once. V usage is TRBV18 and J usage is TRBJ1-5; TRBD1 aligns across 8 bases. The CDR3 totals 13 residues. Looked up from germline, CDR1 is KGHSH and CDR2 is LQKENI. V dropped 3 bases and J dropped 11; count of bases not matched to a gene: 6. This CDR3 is CASSPGDRGAQHF. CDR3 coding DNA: TGTGCCAGCTCACCCGGAGACAGGGGAGCCCAGCATTTT.

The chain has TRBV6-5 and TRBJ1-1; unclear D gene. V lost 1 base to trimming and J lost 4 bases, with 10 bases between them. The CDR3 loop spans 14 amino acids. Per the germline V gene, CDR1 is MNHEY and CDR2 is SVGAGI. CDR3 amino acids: CASSYFRSSTEAFF. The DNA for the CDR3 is TGTGCCAGCAGTTACTTCCGGTCGAGCACTGAAGCTTTCTTT.

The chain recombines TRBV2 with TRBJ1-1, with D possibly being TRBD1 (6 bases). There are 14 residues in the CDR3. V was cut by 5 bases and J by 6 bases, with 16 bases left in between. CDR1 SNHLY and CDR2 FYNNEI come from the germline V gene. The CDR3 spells CASSLDRSIAEAFF. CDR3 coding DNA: TGTGCCAGCAGTCTCGACAGGTCGATCGCTGAAGCTTTCTTT.

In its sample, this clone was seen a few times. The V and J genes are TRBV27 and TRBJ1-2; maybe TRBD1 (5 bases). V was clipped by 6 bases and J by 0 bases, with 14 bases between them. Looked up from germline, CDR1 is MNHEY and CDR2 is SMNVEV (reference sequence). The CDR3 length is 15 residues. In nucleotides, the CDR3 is TGTGCCAGCAGCCTGACAGCTTACCCTAACTATGGCTACACCTTC. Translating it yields CASSLTAYPNYGYTF.

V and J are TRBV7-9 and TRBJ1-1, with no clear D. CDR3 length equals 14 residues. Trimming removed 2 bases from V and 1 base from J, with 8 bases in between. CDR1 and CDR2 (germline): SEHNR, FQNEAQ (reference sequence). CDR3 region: CASSLRAPNTEAFF. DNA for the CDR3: TGTGCCAGCAGCTTAAGAGCTCCGAACACTGAAGCTTTCTTT.

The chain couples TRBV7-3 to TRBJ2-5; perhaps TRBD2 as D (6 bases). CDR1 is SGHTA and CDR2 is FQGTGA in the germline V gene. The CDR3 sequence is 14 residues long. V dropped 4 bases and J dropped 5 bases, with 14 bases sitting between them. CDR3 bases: TGTGCCAGCAGCTCGGGACTGCGGCGGGAGACCCAGTACTTC. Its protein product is CASSSGLRRETQYF.

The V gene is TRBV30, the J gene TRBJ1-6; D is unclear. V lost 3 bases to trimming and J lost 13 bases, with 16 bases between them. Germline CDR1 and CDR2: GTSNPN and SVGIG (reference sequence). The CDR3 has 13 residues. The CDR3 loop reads CAWRWTPADPLHF. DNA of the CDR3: TGTGCCTGGAGGTGGACCCCTGCTGATCCCCTCCACTTT. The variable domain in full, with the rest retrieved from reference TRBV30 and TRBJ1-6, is SQTIHQWPATLVQPVGSPLSLECTVEGTSNPNLYWYRQAAGRGLQLLFYSVGIGQISSEVPQNLSASRPQDRQFILSSKKLLLSDSGFYLCAWRWTPADPLHFGNGTRLTVT.

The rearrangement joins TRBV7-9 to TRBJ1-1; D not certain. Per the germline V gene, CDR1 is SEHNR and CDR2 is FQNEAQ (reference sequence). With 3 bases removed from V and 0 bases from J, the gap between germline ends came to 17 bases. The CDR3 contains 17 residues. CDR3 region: CASSFPLAASMNTEAFF. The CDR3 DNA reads TGTGCCAGCAGCTTCCCCCTGGCCGCCAGCATGAACACTGAAGCTTTCTTT.

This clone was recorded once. The DNA of the CDR3 is TGTGCCAGCACCGTGGGACTGGACTACAATGAGCAGTTCTTC. It codes for CASTVGLDYNEQFF. V and J are TRBV7-3 and TRBJ2-1; maybe TRBD2 (6 bases). The CDR3 is made up of 14 amino acids. Trimming stripped 7 bases from V and 3 bases from J, with 13 bases between. CDR1 and CDR2 (germline): SGHTA, FQGTGA.

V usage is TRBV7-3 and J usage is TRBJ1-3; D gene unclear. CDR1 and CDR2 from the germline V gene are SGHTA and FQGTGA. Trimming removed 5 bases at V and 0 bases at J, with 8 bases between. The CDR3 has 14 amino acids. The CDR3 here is CASSPGSSGNTIYF. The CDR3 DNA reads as TGTGCCAGCAGCCCGGGAAGCTCTGGAAACACCATATATTTT.

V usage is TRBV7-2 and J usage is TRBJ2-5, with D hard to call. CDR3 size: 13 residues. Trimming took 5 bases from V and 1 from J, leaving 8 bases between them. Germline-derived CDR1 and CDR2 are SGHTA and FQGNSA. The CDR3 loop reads CASSRYSQETQYF. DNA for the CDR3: TGTGCCAGCAGCCGTTACTCCCAAGAGACCCAGTACTTC.

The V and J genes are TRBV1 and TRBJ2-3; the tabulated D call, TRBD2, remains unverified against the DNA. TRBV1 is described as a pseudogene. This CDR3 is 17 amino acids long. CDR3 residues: CTSSQATSGRVTDTQYF. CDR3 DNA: TGCACCAGCAGCCAAGCGACTAGCGGGAGGGTCACAGATACGCAGTATTTT.

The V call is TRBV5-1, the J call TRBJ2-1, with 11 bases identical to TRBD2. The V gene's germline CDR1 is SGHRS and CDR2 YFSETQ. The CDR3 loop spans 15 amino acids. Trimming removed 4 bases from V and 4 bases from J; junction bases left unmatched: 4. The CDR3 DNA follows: TGCGCCAGCAGCCGGACTAGCGGGCCGTACAATGAGCAGTTCTTC. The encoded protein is CASSRTSGPYNEQFF.

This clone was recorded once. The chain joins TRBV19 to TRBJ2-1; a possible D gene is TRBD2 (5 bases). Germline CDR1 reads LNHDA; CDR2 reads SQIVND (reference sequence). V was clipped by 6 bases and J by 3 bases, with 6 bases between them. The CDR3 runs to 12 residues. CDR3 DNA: TGTGCCAGTAGAGGGAGCTACAATGAGCAGTTCTTC. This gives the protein CASRGSYNEQFF.

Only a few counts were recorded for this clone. The CDR3 sequence is CASSQWTGASGANVLTF. CDR3 sequence (DNA): TGCGCCAGCAGCCAGTGGACAGGAGCCTCTGGGGCCAACGTCCTGACTTTC. V usage is TRBV5-1 and J usage is TRBJ2-6, with TRBD1 matching over 7 bases. This CDR3 comprises 17 residues. CDR1 and CDR2 (germline): SGHRS, YFSETQ. V dropped 4 bases and J dropped 0; count of bases not matched to a gene: 7.

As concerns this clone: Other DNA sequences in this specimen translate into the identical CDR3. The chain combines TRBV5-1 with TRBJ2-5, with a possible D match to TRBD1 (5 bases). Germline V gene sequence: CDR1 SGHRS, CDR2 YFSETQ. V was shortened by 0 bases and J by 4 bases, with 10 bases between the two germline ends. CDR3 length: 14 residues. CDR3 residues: CASSLAAGLETQYF. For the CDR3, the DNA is TGCGCCAGCAGCTTGGCCGCAGGGTTAGAGACCCAGTACTTC.

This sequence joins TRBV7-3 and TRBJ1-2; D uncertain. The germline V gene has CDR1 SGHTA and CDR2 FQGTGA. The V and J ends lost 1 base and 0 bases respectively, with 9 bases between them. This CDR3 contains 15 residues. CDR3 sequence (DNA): TGTGCCAGCAGCTTAATAGCGGCCTCTAACTATGGCTACACCTTC. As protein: CASSLIAASNYGYTF.